This T cell receptor beta chain was captured by sequencing in a study of cytomegalovirus exposure and HLA in healthy donors. Broader study findings: The likely origin of a cluster of highly shared sequence variants was a sequencing artifact. TCR beta sequences reportedly predicted most subjects' HLA-A and HLA-B alleles accurately.

The PCR had 60 Vbeta and 13 Jbeta primers. Sequencing was performed with immunoSEQ multiplex PCR; in TCRdb, only in-frame clones are kept and a portion is missing. The data show 90,000 to 120,000 clones, 75% to 80% seen once. Worth noting for this clone: Antigen specificity is unknown.

Sequencing was done on a sample of PBMCs. This clonotype was sampled from a man in his sixties in good health and CMV-seropositive.

In DNA, the CDR3 is TGCGCCAGCAGCCACAGGACAGGGGGGAGCTATGGCTACACCTTC. This encodes CASSHRTGGSYGYTF. The V call is TRBV4-1, the J call TRBJ1-2; 10 bases fit TRBD1. The V gene's germline CDR1 is MGHRA and CDR2 YSYEKL. With 3 bases clipped from V and 4 bases from J, the junction kept 5 bases outside the gene matches. CDR3 length: 15 residues.